This T cell receptor beta chain was recorded in a study of blood T cell repertoires in COVID-19 (dated by TCRdb to 2018 to 2020). Concerning the study at large: The collaborator samples originated in the United States, Italy and Spain and spanned the acute and convalescent phases of COVID-19. The material from the prospective study consisted of cDNA or gDNA derived from T cells, B-cell-depleted T cells, or PBMCs. Deeply sampled blood TCRbeta repertoires from subjects exposed to, actively infected with, or recovered from COVID-19 were included in the dataset. The repertoires were released in a freely available public database intended as a resource for research on the immune response to SARS-CoV-2. The samples were drawn from two sources: the first 160 participants of the ongoing ImmuneRACE study, and about 1,300 subjects contributed by 6 global collaborators. A de-identified subject ID, COVID-19 status, age in years and sex were almost always included in the sample metadata. Where available, HLA class I and class II types were taken from metadata supplied by the sample provider and were not determined by assay-based typing. Results and caveats for the whole study, not just this receptor: The quantity of clinical and demographic metadata differed by source and by participant and was supplied without curation.

Each collaborating institution followed its own protocols to collect whole blood in K2EDTA tubes. Collaborator samples were shipped for TCRbeta analysis as frozen whole blood, isolated PBMCs, or DNA extracted from either sample type. TCRbeta CDR3 regions were amplified from genomic DNA by means of the immunoSEQ Assay, a bias-controlled multiplex PCR. The authors' analysis ran thus. Within the assay, amplification of reference gene primers was used to estimate how many nucleated cells each sample contained. To quantify the absolute abundance of each unique TCRbeta CDR3 rearrangement, sequence reads were collapsed and filtered. For each sample, productive Simpson clonality was calculated by taking the square root of Simpson's diversity index across productive rearrangements. TCRdb took over this immuneACCESS table, retaining in-frame rearrangements with V and J assigned. Such tables are incomplete; in checked studies, under half of the missing clones stem from an unresolved V gene, and the remainder is unexplained. The V and J calls and clone size are taken from that table; D and trimming were inferred from the DNA. Here the sample has approximately 110,000 clones; about 80% occur a single time. The leading ten clones occupy roughly 21% of the sample.

A distance of 14 bases separates the germline ends of V and J, which lose 5 bases and 1 base respectively. Including cysteine and phenylalanine, the CDR3 has 15 amino acids. Only the CDR3 portion is preserved as DNA: 45 bases, with reading frame beginning at the first base. CDR1 is given as SEHNR and CDR2 as FQNEAQ, both from the germline V gene (reference sequence). For this clone: Its antigen remains unidentified. One base away there is no much larger clone; base qualities are not given.

The sample consisted of peripheral blood. The chain is encoded by TRBV7-9 joined to TRBJ2-5; TRBD1 is a possible D gene, resting on 5 matching bases. The TCR originated in a woman in her 70s with acute or convalescent COVID-19. Read as DNA, the sequence is TGTGCCAGCAGCCAATCTAGACAGATCCAAGAGACCCAGTACTTC. Its translation is CASSQSRQIQETQYF.